Below, 19 T cell receptor beta chains from the same sample are listed, as sequenced in a study of identical twins. Via MiXCR, TCRdb re-called the 5' RACE reads, giving one row per CDR3 protein. Among hundreds of thousands of distinct CDR3 sequences listed, approximately 21% were seen once. The sample was also linked to a second study, of T cells expressing NK-cell markers.

Sequencing input: PBMCs. The receptors shown here come from a woman aged 18-29 years in good health.

The rearrangement joins TRBV6-2 or TRBV6-3 to TRBJ1-1; D not resolved. This CDR3 has 13 amino acids. Trimming took 4 bases from V and 6 from J, leaving 12 bases between them. The germline V gene encodes CDR1 MNHEY and CDR2 SVGEGT. The CDR3 DNA is TGTGCCAGCAGTTCGCGGGCCCCTGCTGAAGCTTTCTTT. Translated, it gives CASSSRAPAEAFF.

This clonotype was counted between two and nine times. This chain links TRBV3-1 with TRBJ2-7; D is uncertain. V shed 1 base and J shed 4 bases, with 11 bases lying between them. Germline assignment: CDR1 LGHDT and CDR2 YNNKEL (reference sequence). The CDR3 covers 14 residues. CDR3 protein: CASSQGSEFYEQYF. In DNA, the CDR3 is TGTGCCAGCAGCCAAGGATCTGAATTTTACGAGCAGTACTTC.

This clonotype was observed a handful of times. The V gene is TRBV20-1, the J gene TRBJ2-7, with 8 bases identical to TRBD2. Germline-derived CDR1 and CDR2 are DFQATT and SNEGSKA (reference sequence). V trimming: 4 bases; J trimming: 7 bases; junction bases outside the gene matches: 12. This CDR3 region has 14 residues. CDR3 amino acids: CSAIVAGGTWEQYF. The DNA for the CDR3 is TGCAGTGCTATAGTCGCGGGGGGCACCTGGGAGCAGTACTTC.

This clonotype has a count of ten or more. V is TRBV29-1 and J is TRBJ2-1; D ambiguous. Trimming shortened V by 6 bases and J by 1 base, and 7 bases separated the two germline ends. CDR3 length equals 12 residues. CDR1 is SQVTM and CDR2 is ANQGSEA in the germline V gene. CDR3 DNA: TGCAGCGTAGCAGAATCCTACAATGAGCAGTTCTTC. It yields the protein CSVAESYNEQFF.

The chain is built from TRBV12-3 or TRBV12-4 and TRBJ2-2; no definite D call. V shed 2 bases and J shed 6 bases, with 10 bases lying between them. The CDR3 has 14 residues. The CDR3 DNA reads as TGTGCCAGCAGTTTAATAGAAGGGTCCGGGGAGCTGTTTTTT. It specifies CASSLIEGSGELFF.

This clonotype was counted ten times or more. This sequence joins TRBV29-1 and TRBJ1-1, with a possible D match to TRBD1 (5 bases). Germline V CDR1 and CDR2: SQVTM, ANQGSEA. The length of the CDR3 is 13 residues. Between the trimmed V and J ends, which lost 3 bases and 1 base, there was a span of 9 bases. The CDR3: CSVERQRNTEAFF. DNA of the CDR3: TGCAGCGTTGAGAGACAGAGGAACACTGAAGCTTTCTTT. Using reference TRBV29-1 and TRBJ1-1 for the parts outside the CDR3, the full variable domain is SAVISQKPSRDICQRGTSLTIQCQVDSQVTMMFWYRQQPGQSLTLIATANQGSEATYESGFVIDKFPISRPNLTFSTLTVSNMSPEDSSIYLCSVERQRNTEAFFGQGTRLTVV.

The gene calls are TRBV5-1 and TRBJ1-2, with D hard to call. This CDR3 comprises 13 residues. V was clipped by 0 bases and J by 4 bases, with 7 bases between them. Germline V CDR1 and CDR2: SGHRS, YFSETQ. The CDR3: CASSLGNGYGYTF. Here the CDR3 DNA reads TGCGCCAGCAGCTTGGGGAACGGCTATGGCTACACCTTC.

The chain couples TRBV5-1 to TRBJ2-5; TRBD2 is a possible D gene (6 bases). The V gene's germline CDR1 is SGHRS and CDR2 YFSETQ. CDR3 length equals 13 residues. V gave up 6 bases and J gave up 2 bases, with 11 bases separating them. The CDR3 spells CASMLATQETQYF. The CDR3 DNA reads TGCGCCAGCATGCTAGCGACACAAGAGACCCAGTACTTC.

There are many counts of this clonotype. The chain joins TRBV20-1 to TRBJ2-3, with D uncertain. V lost 2 bases and J 5 bases, leaving 8 bases between the germline ends. Germline V CDR1 and CDR2: DFQATT, SNEGSKA (reference sequence). The CDR3 spans 12 residues. CDR3 coding DNA: TGCAGTGCTAGAACAACGGGAGATACGCAGTATTTT. It specifies CSARTTGDTQYF.

This clonotype was detected only a few times. The V and J genes are TRBV20-1 and TRBJ2-7; 8 bases fit TRBD2. This CDR3 has 13 residues. Per germline, CDR1 DFQATT and CDR2 SNEGSKA (reference sequence). V shed 3 bases and J 5 bases; nucleotides not matched to a gene: 6. The DNA of the CDR3 is TGCAGTGCTAGCCAGACTAGCGTCCACGAGCAGTACTTC. It encodes CSASQTSVHEQYF.

The CDR3 DNA reads TGCAGCGTTGCTAGCGGGAGTACCTCCTACGAGCAGTACTTC. It codes for CSVASGSTSYEQYF. The gene calls are TRBV29-1 and TRBJ2-7; TRBD2 aligns across 10 bases. After removal of 4 bases from V and 0 bases from J, the junction contained 3 bases not matched to a gene. CDR1 is SQVTM, CDR2 ANQGSEA, per germline. This CDR3 region has 14 residues.

This rearrangement joins TRBV7-2 to TRBJ1-6; D call uncertain. Germline lookup yields CDR1 SGHTA and CDR2 FQGNSA. Between the trimmed V and J ends, which lost 7 bases and 6 bases, there was a span of 7 bases. The length of the CDR3 is 12 residues. This chain's CDR3 is CASTRSNSPLHF. CDR3 nucleotides: TGTGCCAGCACCCGTAGTAATTCACCCCTCCACTTT.

This clonotype was detected only a few times. This chain connects TRBV12-3 or TRBV12-4 to TRBJ1-6; 7 nucleotides agree with TRBD1. Trimming removed 5 bases from V and 7 bases from J; junction bases left unmatched: 5. The CDR3 is 14 residues long. The CDR3 sequence: CASSRQGWNSPLHF. CDR3 DNA sequence: TGTGCCAGCAGTCGACAGGGCTGGAATTCACCCCTCCACTTT.

The rearrangement joins TRBV6-1 to TRBJ2-2; 7 nucleotides agree with TRBD2. Trimming cost V 6 bases and J 0 bases; bases outside gene matches: 4. The CDR3 runs 15 residues. Looked up from germline, CDR1 is MNHNS and CDR2 is SASEGT. In nucleotides, the CDR3 is TGTGCCAGCAGGATAGCGGGTCCGAACACCGGGGAGCTGTTTTTT. Translation gives CASRIAGPNTGELFF.

CDR3 sequence reads: CSVDAGRGQPQHF. In nucleotides, the CDR3 is TGCAGCGTTGATGCAGGGAGAGGCCAGCCCCAGCATTTT. V and J are TRBV29-1 and TRBJ1-5, with a weak D call TRBD1 (5 bases). With 3 bases removed from V and 7 bases from J, the gap between germline ends came to 13 bases. There are 13 residues in the CDR3. The V gene's germline CDR1 is SQVTM and CDR2 ANQGSEA.

The CDR3: CAISGPGGTDTQYF. In nucleotides, the CDR3 is TGTGCCATCAGTGGGCCGGGGGGCACAGATACGCAGTATTTT. This sequence joins TRBV10-3 and TRBJ2-3, with TRBD2 as a possible D gene (6 bases). This CDR3 contains 14 residues. Germline assignment: CDR1 ENHRY and CDR2 SYGVKD. V gave up 4 bases and J gave up 1 base, with 9 bases separating them.

The chain combines TRBV5-1 with TRBJ2-1, with 8 positions matching TRBD1. Germline CDR1 is SGHRS and CDR2 is YFSETQ. V gave up 4 bases and J gave up 8 bases; unmatched junction bases: 8. This CDR3 is 14 amino acids long. CDR3 in amino acids: CASSLDRAGDEQFF. CDR3 nucleotide sequence: TGCGCCAGCAGCCTGGACAGGGCCGGGGATGAGCAGTTCTTC. The entire variable domain, with the rest obtained from reference TRBV5-1 and TRBJ2-1, is as follows: KAGVTQTPRYLIKTRGQQVTLSCSPISGHRSVSWYQQTPGQGLQFLFEYFSETQRNKGNFPGRFSGRQFSNSRSEMNVSTLELGDSALYLCASSLDRAGDEQFFGPGTRLTVL.

This clonotype has a handful of counts. The rearrangement uses TRBV10-3 and TRBJ1-2; maybe TRBD1 (5 bases). CDR3 length: 15 amino acids. Germline V CDR1 and CDR2: ENHRY, SYGVKD. Trimming pared 4 bases from V and 5 bases from J, leaving 17 bases between. DNA for the CDR3: TGTGCCATCAGTGGGAGACCAGGGTCTGGTTATGGCTACACCTTC. It is translated as CAISGRPGSGYGYTF.

The chain uses TRBV12-3 or TRBV12-4 and TRBJ1-1, with TRBD1 as a possible D gene (5 bases). Trimming took off 5 bases at V and 8 bases at J, with 12 bases between the two ends. The CDR3 has 12 amino acids. CDR3 sequence reads: CASSPQAGEAFF. The CDR3, as DNA: TGTGCCAGCAGTCCCCAGGCAGGGGAAGCTTTCTTT.